The clone carrying this TCR beta chain was observed a single time. Its cognate antigen is unknown. This sample was taken from a study of Ad26.COV2.S vaccination and SARS-CoV-2 variants. Study at large: Ad26.COV2.S, an intramuscular injection, was given once or twice 56 days apart.

Some clones are missing from TCRdb's copy, which holds only in-frame ones; the method was immunoSEQ multiplex PCR. The sample carries around 250,000 clones, roughly nine tenths recorded once. The V and J ends lost 4 bases and 2 bases, in that order; junction bases with no gene match: 1. This CDR3 is 13 amino acids long. Per the germline V gene, CDR1 is MNHEY and CDR2 is SVGEGT. Study findings and constraints: With respect to non-spike TCR breadth, vaccine and placebo recipients were similar. Placebo recipients had lower spike-specific TCR breadth than vaccine recipients.

Documented treatment: some 20 received Ad26.COV2.S at low or high dose, single or two shots; about 5 received placebo; per-sample allocation not given. Material that was analyzed had been drawn on day 63 after the first vaccine or placebo injection. Wuhan-strain spike was delivered by a replication-incompetent Ad26 vector. This TCR was sampled from a person aged 18-65 years who received the Ad26.COV2.S COVID-19 vaccine or a placebo. The chain has TRBV6-2 or TRBV6-3 and TRBJ2-7; 8 bases are shared with TRBD1. The sequencing used peripheral blood, collected in a trial of Ad26.COV2.S vaccine versus placebo. The DNA for the CDR3 is TGTGCCAGCAGTTCGGACAGGGCCTACGAGCAGTACGTC. Translated: CASSSDRAYEQYV.